This T cell receptor beta chain was captured in a study of blood T cell repertoires in COVID-19. Study background: Acute and convalescent COVID-19 specimens originated in the United States, Italy and Spain. The cDNA or gDNA used as material had been derived from T cells, B-cell-depleted T cells, or PBMCs.

Trimming pared 3 bases from V and 1 base from J, leaving 10 bases between. CDR3 length: 15 residues. Germline-derived CDR1 and CDR2 are SGDLS and YYNGEE. As handled by the study authors: Amplifying reference gene primers gave estimates of nucleated cell counts. Sequenced by immunoSEQ multiplex PCR; TCRdb stores in-frame clones only, minus some. The V and J calls and clone size come from that table; D and trimming were worked out from the DNA. The sample shows about 160,000 clones, approximately 73% of them seen only once. The sequenced material came from peripheral blood. The chain couples TRBV9 to TRBJ2-2, with a weak D call TRBD1 (6 bases). This clonotype was obtained from a woman aged 80 or over with acute or convalescent COVID-19. CDR3 region: CASSAQGMNTGELFF. In DNA form, the CDR3 reads TGTGCCAGCAGCGCCCAGGGGATGAACACCGGGGAGCTGTTTTTT.